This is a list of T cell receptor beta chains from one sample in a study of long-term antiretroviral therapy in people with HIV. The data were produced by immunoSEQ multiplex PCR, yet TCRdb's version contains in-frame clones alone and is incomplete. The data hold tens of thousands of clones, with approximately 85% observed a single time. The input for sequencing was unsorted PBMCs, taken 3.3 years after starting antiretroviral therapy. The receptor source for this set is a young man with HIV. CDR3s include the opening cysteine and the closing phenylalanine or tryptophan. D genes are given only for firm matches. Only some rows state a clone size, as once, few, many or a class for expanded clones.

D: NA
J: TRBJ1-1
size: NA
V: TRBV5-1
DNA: TGCGCCAGCAGCCGCACGGGACCGTTGAACACTGAAGCTTTCTTT
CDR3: CASSRTGPLNTEAFF

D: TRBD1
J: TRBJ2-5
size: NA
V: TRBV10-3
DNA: TGTGCCATCAGAACGATACAGGGGGTCCAAGAGACCCAGTACTTC
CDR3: CAIRTIQGVQETQYF

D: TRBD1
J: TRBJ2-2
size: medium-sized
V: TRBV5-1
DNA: TGCGCCAGCAGCTTTAAACAGGGGGCTGCCGGGGAGCTGTTTTTT
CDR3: CASSFKQGAAGELFF

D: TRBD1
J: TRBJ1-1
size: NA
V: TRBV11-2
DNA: TGTGCCAGCAGCTCCCTCCGGGTGACAGGGGGGACTGAAGCTTTCTTT
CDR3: CASSSLRVTGGTEAFF

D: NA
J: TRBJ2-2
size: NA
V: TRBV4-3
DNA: TGCGCCAGCAGCCAAGATCAGCGACTGAACACCGGGGAGCTGTTTTTT
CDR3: CASSQDQRLNTGELFF

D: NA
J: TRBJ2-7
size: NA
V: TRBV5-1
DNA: TGCGCCAGCAGCTTGGAGGGGTTTTCCTACGAGCAGTACTTC
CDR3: CASSLEGFSYEQYF

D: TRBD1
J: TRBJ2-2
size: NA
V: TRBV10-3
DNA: TGTGCCATCACTACGACAGGGGAGAGGACCGGGGAGCTGTTTTTT
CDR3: CAITTTGERTGELFF

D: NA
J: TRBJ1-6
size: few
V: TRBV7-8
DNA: TGTGCCAGCAAAACAGGGTCCCCAGTCGGTTCACCCCTCCACTTT
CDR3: CASKTGSPVGSPLHF

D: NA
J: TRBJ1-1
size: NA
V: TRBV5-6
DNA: TGTGCCAGCAGCTTGAAAGCGGCAGGCTCGAACACTGAAGCTTTCTTT
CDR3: CASSLKAAGSNTEAFF

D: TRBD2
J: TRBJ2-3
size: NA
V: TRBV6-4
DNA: TGTGCCAGCAGTGACTCTGAGCGGGGCGCGCAGTATTTT
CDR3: CASSDSERGAQYF

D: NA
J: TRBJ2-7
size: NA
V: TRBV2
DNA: TGTGCCAGCAACCCCGGGACAACAAAACCGGGTTACTTC
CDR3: CASNPGTTKPGYF

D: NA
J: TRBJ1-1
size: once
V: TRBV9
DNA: TGTGCCAGCAGCCGGGTCGGATCGAGCACTGAAGCTTTCTTT
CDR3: CASSRVGSSTEAFF

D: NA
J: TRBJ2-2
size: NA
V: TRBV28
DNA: TGTGCCAGCTCCCCGGTCGAAGTAACGAACACCGGGGAGCTGTTTTTT
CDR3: CASSPVEVTNTGELFF

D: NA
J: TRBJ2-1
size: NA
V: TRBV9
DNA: TGTGCCAGCAGTCCCGGGAGCCCCAGCAATGAGCAGTTCTTC
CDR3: CASSPGSPSNEQFF

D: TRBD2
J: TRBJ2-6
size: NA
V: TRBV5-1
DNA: TGCGCCAGCAGCTTGGGACTAGCGGGAGATAATGGGGCCAACGTCCTGACTTTC
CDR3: CASSLGLAGDNGANVLTF

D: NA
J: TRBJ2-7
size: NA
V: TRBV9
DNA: TGTGCCAGCAGCGTAGGCCACGGGAGTACCTACGAGCAGTACTTC
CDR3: CASSVGHGSTYEQYF

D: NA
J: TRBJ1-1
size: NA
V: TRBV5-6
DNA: TGTGCCAGCAGCTCCATCACTGAAGCTTTCTTT
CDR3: CASSSITEAFF

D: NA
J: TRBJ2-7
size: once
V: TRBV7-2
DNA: TGTGCCAGCAGCTTACGACCCTACGAGCAGTACTTC
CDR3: CASSLRPYEQYF

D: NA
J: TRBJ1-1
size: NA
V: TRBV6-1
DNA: TGTGCCAGCAGTGAAGCGGTCAGGATGAACACTGAAGCTTTCTTT
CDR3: CASSEAVRMNTEAFF

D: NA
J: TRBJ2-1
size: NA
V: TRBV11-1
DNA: TGTGCCAGCAGCTTGGGGTCCTACAATGAGCAGTTCTTC
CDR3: CASSLGSYNEQFF

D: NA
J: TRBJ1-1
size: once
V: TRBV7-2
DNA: TGTGCCAGCAGCCGAATTAGGGGAGGCACTGAAGCTTTCTTT
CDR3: CASSRIRGGTEAFF

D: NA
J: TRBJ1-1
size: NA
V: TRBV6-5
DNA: TGTGCCAGCAGACCCACCTATAACACTGAAGCTTTCTTT
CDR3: CASRPTYNTEAFF

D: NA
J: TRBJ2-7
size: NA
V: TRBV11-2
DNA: TGTGCCAGCAGCTTGGACAGCCCGCTATTCTCCTACGAGCAGTACTTC
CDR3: CASSLDSPLFSYEQYF

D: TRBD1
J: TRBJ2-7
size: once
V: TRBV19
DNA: TGTGCCAGTAGTCCCTCAGGGGGCACTGGCTACGAGCAGTACTTC
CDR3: CASSPSGGTGYEQYF

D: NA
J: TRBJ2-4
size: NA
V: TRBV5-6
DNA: TGTGCCAGCAGCTCAAAGGGGGAGGCAGACCAAAACATTCAGTACTTC
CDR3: CASSSKGEADQNIQYF

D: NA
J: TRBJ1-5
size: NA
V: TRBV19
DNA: TGTGCCAGTAGTATTCCAACCGGGGCACTTAGCAATCAGCCCCAGCATTTT
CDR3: CASSIPTGALSNQPQHF

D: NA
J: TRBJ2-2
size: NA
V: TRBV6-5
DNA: TGTGCCAGCAGTTACTCGAGGGGCGGGGTTTCCGGGGAGCTGTTTTTT
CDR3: CASSYSRGGVSGELFF

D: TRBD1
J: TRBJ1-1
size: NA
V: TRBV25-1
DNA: TGTGCCAGCAGTGAAACGACGTGGACAGGAAAAGCTTTCTTT
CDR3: CASSETTWTGKAFF

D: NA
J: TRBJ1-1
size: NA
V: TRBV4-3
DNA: TGCGCCAGCAGCCAAGATGTTGGGTTCGAGGGTAACACTGAAGCTTTCTTT
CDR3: CASSQDVGFEGNTEAFF

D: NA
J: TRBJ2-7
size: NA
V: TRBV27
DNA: TGTGCCAGTACAAATTCCCTGTACGAGCAGTACTTC
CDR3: CASTNSLYEQYF

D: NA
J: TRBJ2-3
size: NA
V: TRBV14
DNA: TGTGCCAGCAGCCAAGTACAGGGAGACTACCTAAGCACAGATACGCAGTATTTT
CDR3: CASSQVQGDYLSTDTQYF

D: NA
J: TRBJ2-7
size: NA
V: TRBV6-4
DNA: TGTGCCAGCATGTGGGGAGCCTCAAACTACGAGCAGTACTTC
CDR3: CASMWGASNYEQYF

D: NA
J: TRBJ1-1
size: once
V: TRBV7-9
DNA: TGTGCCAGCAGCCCCCCCGTGAAGGACAGGAACACTGAAGCTTTCTTT
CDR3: CASSPPVKDRNTEAFF

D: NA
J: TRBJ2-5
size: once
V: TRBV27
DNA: TGTGCCAGCAGCCTAACCCCGGGAAACTCGGAGACCCAGTACTTC
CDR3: CASSLTPGNSETQYF

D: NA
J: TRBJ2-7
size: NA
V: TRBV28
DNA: TGTGCCAGCAAAGGGCTACAGGGGGAGGGGGGGCTCTACGAGCAGTACTTC
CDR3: CASKGLQGEGGLYEQYF

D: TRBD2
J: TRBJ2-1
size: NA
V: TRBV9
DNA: TGTGCCAGCAGCGTAGGGAGCGGGAGGGCCGACAATGAGCAGTTCTTC
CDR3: CASSVGSGRADNEQFF

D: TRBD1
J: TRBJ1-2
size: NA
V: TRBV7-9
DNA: TGTGCCAGCAGCTCTACCCGGGACAGCCTCCTGGGGGGCTACACCTTC
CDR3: CASSSTRDSLLGGYTF

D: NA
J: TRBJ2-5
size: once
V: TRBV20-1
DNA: TGCAGTGCCAGGACGGTAGAGACCCAGTACTTC
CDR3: CSARTVETQYF

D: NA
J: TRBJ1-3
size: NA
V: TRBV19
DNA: TGTGCCAGTAGTATCTTACCCGTTACAGGCCTCTCTGGAAACACCATATATTTT
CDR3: CASSILPVTGLSGNTIYF

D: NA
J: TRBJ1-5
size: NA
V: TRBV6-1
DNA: TGTACCTCCTCCACCGGGGTCGGAGGCAATCAGCCCCAGCATTTT
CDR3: CTSSTGVGGNQPQHF

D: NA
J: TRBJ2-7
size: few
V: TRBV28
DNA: TGTGCCAGCAGTCAACACCCTGGCTCCTACGAGCAGTACTTC
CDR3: CASSQHPGSYEQYF

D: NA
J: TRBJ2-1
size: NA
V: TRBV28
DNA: TGTGCCAGCAGTCCGACCCAGGGGTGGGACTACAATGAGCAGTTCTTC
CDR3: CASSPTQGWDYNEQFF

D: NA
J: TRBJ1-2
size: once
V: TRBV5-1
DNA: TGCGCCAGCAGCCCCCTCGGGGGCGAGCTTTCTAACTATGGCTACACCTTC
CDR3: CASSPLGGELSNYGYTF

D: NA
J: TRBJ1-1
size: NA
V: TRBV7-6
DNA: TGTGCCAGCAGCTTATTCTCGAACACTGAAGCTTTCTTT
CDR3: CASSLFSNTEAFF

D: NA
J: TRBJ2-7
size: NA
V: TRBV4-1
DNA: TGCGCCAGCAGCCAAGTGCAGGGGTACTCCTACGAGCAGTACTTC
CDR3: CASSQVQGYSYEQYF

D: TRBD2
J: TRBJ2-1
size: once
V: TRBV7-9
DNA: TGTGCCAGCAGCCTCCTAGCGGGGGGGCGGAATGAGCAGTTCTTC
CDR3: CASSLLAGGRNEQFF

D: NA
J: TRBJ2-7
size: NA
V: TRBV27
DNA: TGTGCCAGCAGGGACAGTGCCTACGAGCAGTACTTC
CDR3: CASRDSAYEQYF

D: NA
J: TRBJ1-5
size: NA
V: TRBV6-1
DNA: TGTGCCAGCACTGGGGGGTATAGCAATCAGCCCCAGCATTTT
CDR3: CASTGGYSNQPQHF

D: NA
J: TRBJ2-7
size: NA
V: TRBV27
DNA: TGTGCCAGCAGTAAAATAGACGAGACCTACGAGCAGTACTTC
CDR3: CASSKIDETYEQYF

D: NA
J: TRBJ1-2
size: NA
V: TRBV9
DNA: TGTGCCAGCAGCCCCCCGGGAGGGAATAGCTATGGCTACACCTTC
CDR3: CASSPPGGNSYGYTF

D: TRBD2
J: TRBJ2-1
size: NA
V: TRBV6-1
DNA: TGTGCCAGCAGCCGAGCGGGGAGCTCCTACAATGAGCAGTTCTTC
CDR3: CASSRAGSSYNEQFF

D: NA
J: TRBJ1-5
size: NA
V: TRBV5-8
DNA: TGTGCCAGCAGCTTAACAGGGTATAGCAATCAGCCCCAGCATTTT
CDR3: CASSLTGYSNQPQHF

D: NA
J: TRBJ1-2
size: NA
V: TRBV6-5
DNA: TGTGCCAGCAGACGGACTAGCGGGGACTATGGCTACACCTTC
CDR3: CASRRTSGDYGYTF